The following is a TCR beta chain sequence with its context. The source of the sample is a study of cytomegalovirus exposure and HLA in healthy donors. The PCR ran on 60 Vbeta and 13 Jbeta primers. Source study methods: About 12 million of around 85 million unique TCR beta chains were shared, per a later count. Measured with immunoSEQ multiplex PCR; TCRdb has only the in-frame clones, and not every one. D and trimming were read from the DNA, whereas the V and J calls and clone size are those reported in that table. The table lists approximately 160,000 clones, about 79% of them singletons. V was trimmed by 6 bases and J by 0 bases, leaving 18 bases between them. This CDR3 has 17 residues. Germline CDR1 is MNHEY and CDR2 is SMNVEV (reference sequence).

The sample consisted of PBMCs. This chain joins TRBV27 and TRBJ2-1; possible D gene TRBD2, 5 bases. This receptor was obtained from a male donor in good health and CMV-seronegative. CDR3 coding DNA: TGTGCCAGCAGAAGACGGCCCTGGGAGAGCTCCTACAATGAGCAGTTCTTC. It specifies CASRRRPWESSYNEQFF.